Listed below are T cell receptor beta chains from one sample, sequenced in a study of OX40 agonist ivuxolimab in advanced cancers. The assay was immunoSEQ multiplex PCR, and TCRdb's table has in-frame clones only and misses some. The sample includes 60,000 to 85,000 clones, 87% of them seen just once. This specimen consisted of CD4+ or CD8+ T cells sorted from blood, obtained in a trial of the OX40 agonist ivuxolimab. These receptors were taken from an adult with an advanced solid tumor such as melanoma, head and neck, liver or kidney cancer. The CDR3 runs from the conserved cysteine through the conserved F or W. A D gene is named only where the DNA matches it firmly.

>TRBV28|14|TRBJ2-7|TRBD1
CASSIRDRGYEQYF
>TRBV9|12|TRBJ2-3|NA
CASSVASDTQYF
>TRBV9|13|TRBJ2-1|NA
CASSGGQMDEQFF
>TRBV25-1|14|TRBJ1-3|NA
CASSDTGGGNTIYF
>TRBV27|17|TRBJ2-2|NA
CASRTYAGEENTGELFF
>TRBV7-3|15|TRBJ2-6|NA
CASRFPNSGANVLTF
>TRBV23-1|16|TRBJ2-6|NA
CASPGRLPSGANVLTF
>TRBV5-1|17|TRBJ2-7|TRBD1
CASSPGTGPQATSEQYF
>TRBV20-1|11|TRBJ1-3|NA
CSATRQEAIYF
>TRBV6-4|13|TRBJ2-1|NA
CASSPTIAGEQFF
>TRBV5-6|15|TRBJ1-2|NA
CASSLDRQGDYGYTF
>TRBV30|15|TRBJ2-2|TRBD2
CAWTPMTSGSGELFF
>TRBV28|15|TRBJ2-5|NA
CASSLGGSGVGTQYF
>TRBV18|15|TRBJ2-1|TRBD2
CASSPRTSGNNEQFF
>TRBV18|15|TRBJ1-2|TRBD1
CASSPDRSPSDGYTF
>TRBV28|15|TRBJ2-7|TRBD2
CASAASGYYSYEQYF
>TRBV9|15|TRBJ2-1|NA
CASKGRDHPYNEQFF
>TRBV30|12|TRBJ1-6|NA
CAWSPGNSPLHF
>TRBV29-1|14|TRBJ1-4|NA
CSVVFGATNEKLFF
>TRBV19|15|TRBJ1-2|NA
CASSIPIRDSYGYTF
>TRBV7-2|13|TRBJ1-5|NA
CASSPRIDQPQHF
>TRBV2|15|TRBJ2-1|TRBD2
CASSKTGGGINEQFF
>TRBV29-1|10|TRBJ1-2|NA
CSVENSGYTF
>TRBV6-6|13|TRBJ1-4|NA
CASSFRRDEKLFF
>TRBV7-2|16|TRBJ1-6|NA
CASSLGGSGFGTPLHF
>TRBV19|15|TRBJ1-4|NA
CASSLGGETNEKLFF
>TRBV10-2|14|TRBJ2-3|TRBD2
CASSDGTNTDTQYF
>TRBV6-1|14|TRBJ1-1|NA
CASTVRGANTEAFF
>TRBV6-1|14|TRBJ2-5|TRBD2
CASSDGGGQETQYF
>TRBV28|15|TRBJ2-7|TRBD1
CASSPSGTETYEQYF
>TRBV29-1|15|TRBJ2-5|TRBD1
CSVGGTGGAGETQYF
>TRBV7-9|13|TRBJ2-5|NA
CASSLRDSETQYF
>TRBV19|15|TRBJ1-5|TRBD1
CASRGQGYSNQPQHF
>TRBV29-1|17|TRBJ2-3|TRBD1
CSVEGPTGTGVLDTQYF
>TRBV7-2|14|TRBJ1-1|NA
CASSLVPYNTEAFF
>TRBV7-2|14|TRBJ2-5|NA
CANSLARNQETQYF
>TRBV5-1|16|TRBJ2-3|TRBD2
CASSPQTSGRSDTQYF
>TRBV7-3|14|TRBJ2-1|NA
CASSLWTRMDEQFF
>TRBV29-1|12|TRBJ1-1|NA
CSARVSDTEAFF
>TRBV7-3|16|TRBJ2-5|NA
CASSPNGGRNQETQYF
>TRBV11-3|15|TRBJ1-4|TRBD1
CASSLLGQGNEKLFF
>TRBV6-5|15|TRBJ2-7|NA
CASSLSTPGTYEQYF
>TRBV27|14|TRBJ2-7|NA
CASSLSGRLYEQYF
>TRBV28|14|TRBJ1-4|NA
CASAGSATNEKLFF
>TRBV19|15|TRBJ1-4|NA
CASSSPSLGNEKLFF
>TRBV9|15|TRBJ2-1|TRBD2
CASSVGRTSGNEQFF
>TRBV30|12|TRBJ1-2|NA
CAWDRGGLGYTF
>TRBV19|14|TRBJ2-7|NA
CASSIMGSGYEQYF
>TRBV11-1|14|TRBJ2-1|TRBD1
CASSYRTGDNEQFF
>TRBV5-5|16|TRBJ1-2|TRBD1
CASSLDFSQGARGYTF
>TRBV11-2|14|TRBJ1-3|NA
CASSWAGAGNTIYF
>TRBV25-1|14|TRBJ1-2|NA
CASSEYTPNYGYTF
>TRBV7-2|15|TRBJ2-7|NA
CASSLEASPSYEQYF
>TRBV30|13|TRBJ1-1|NA
CAWNLQGTTEAFF
>TRBV7-2|16|TRBJ1-1|TRBD1
CASSSGQGGLATEAFF
>TRBV7-7|12|TRBJ2-1|NA
CASSLLTGEQFF